What follows are 8 T cell receptor beta chains derived from one specimen sequenced in a study of OX40 agonist ivuxolimab in advanced cancers. Clones were read by immunoSEQ multiplex PCR, and TCRdb kept only the in-frame ones, dropping some. The sample lists about 31,000 clones; around nine tenths were seen once. The sequencing used CD4+ or CD8+ T cells sorted from blood, collected in a trial of the OX40 agonist ivuxolimab. These receptors were obtained from an adult with an advanced solid tumor such as melanoma, head and neck, liver or kidney cancer.

The V gene is TRBV14, the J gene TRBJ2-7; D call uncertain. Germline assignment: CDR1 SGHDN and CDR2 FVKESK. CDR3 length: 14 amino acids. V lost 0 bases and J lost 3, with 9 bases in between. In nucleotides, the CDR3 is TGTGCCAGCAGCCAAGATTTTACGCTCTACGAGCAGTACTTC. It yields the protein CASSQDFTLYEQYF.

This clone was seen more than once but under ten times. V usage is TRBV11-2 and J usage is TRBJ1-1; the D gene is possibly TRBD1 (6 bases). CDR3 size: 15 residues. V was trimmed by 5 bases and J by 0 bases, leaving 13 bases between them. CDR1 and CDR2 from the germline V gene are SGHAT and FQNNGV. The CDR3 coding sequence is TGTGCCAGCAGCACCCTAAGGGACATGAACACTGAAGCTTTCTTT. It specifies CASSTLRDMNTEAFF.

The chain combines TRBV5-6 with TRBJ2-3, with D possibly being TRBD1 or TRBD2 (5 bases each). Trimming removed 2 bases from V and 2 bases from J, with 6 bases in between. The CDR3 sequence is 13 residues long. CDR1 SGHDT and CDR2 YYEEEE come from the germline V gene. The CDR3, as DNA: TGTGCCAGCAGCTTCGGGACCACAGATACGCAGTATTTT. This codes for CASSFGTTDTQYF. The complete variable domain, with remaining parts taken from reference TRBV5-6 and TRBJ2-3, reads DAGVTQSPTHLIKTRGQQVTLRCSPKSGHDTVSWYQQALGQGPQFIFQYYEEEERQRGNFPDRFSGHQFPNYSSELNVNALLLGDSALYLCASSFGTTDTQYFGPGTRLTVL.

The chain combines TRBV2 with TRBJ2-3; 9 bases map to TRBD2. V lost 4 bases to trimming and J lost 0 bases; unmatched junction nucleotides: 11. Germline CDR1 is SNHLY and CDR2 is FYNNEI. The CDR3 is made up of 18 amino acids. CDR3 DNA sequence: TGTGCCAGCAGTGGGCCGGGACTAGCAGCCCTTAGCACAGATACGCAGTATTTT. Translation gives CASSGPGLAALSTDTQYF.

The chain is built from TRBV18 and TRBJ2-1; TRBD2 aligns across 7 bases. V lost 3 bases, J lost 5 bases, and 1 base stayed unmatched. In germline, CDR1 is KGHSH, CDR2 LQKENI. This CDR3 contains 13 residues. The CDR3 spells CASSPGTNNEQFF. The CDR3 DNA follows: TGTGCCAGCTCACCCGGGACTAACAATGAGCAGTTCTTC.

V and J are TRBV15 and TRBJ2-5; D might be TRBD2 (7 bases). CDR1 is LNHNV and CDR2 is YYDKDF in the germline V gene (reference sequence). Between the trimmed V and J ends, which lost 0 bases and 5 bases, there was a span of 13 bases. This CDR3 region has 15 residues. This CDR3 is CATSRDRGGAETQYF. For the CDR3, the DNA is TGTGCCACCAGCAGAGATAGGGGGGGCGCGGAGACCCAGTACTTC.

This clone was found a few times. The CDR3 bases are TGTGCCAGCAGTTTATGGGAGAACACTGAAGCTTTCTTT. Its protein is CASSLWENTEAFF. The chain has TRBV27 and TRBJ1-1; D not certain. This CDR3 is 13 amino acids long. CDR1 MNHEY and CDR2 SMNVEV come from the germline V gene (reference sequence). The ends were cut back, 1 base at V and 1 base at J, with 4 bases in the middle.

The rearrangement links TRBV6-4 to TRBJ2-2, with D uncertain. This CDR3 comprises 12 residues. The V end was cut by 2 bases, the J end by 6 bases, with 4 bases between. Germline V lookup: CDR1 MRHNA, CDR2 SNTAGT. CDR3 amino acids: CASSDGAGELFF. The CDR3 bases are TGTGCCAGCAGTGACGGGGCCGGGGAGCTGTTTTTT.